The 12 T cell receptor beta chains reported below all come from one sample, sequenced in a study of T cells after yellow fever vaccination. TCRdb itself ran the 5' RACE reads through MiXCR, one entry per CDR3 protein. The sample comprises about 150,000 distinct CDR3 sequences, about 6.2% of which are singletons, and over 0.55% rests with the top ten. The specimen comprised CD4+ T cells sorted from PBMCs, sampled 10 days after the yellow fever booster vaccination. The source is a man aged 30 to 39 who received the YFV17D yellow fever vaccine.

This clonotype was observed a handful of times. The DNA of the CDR3 is TGTGCCAGCAGCTTGGAAAGGGATGAGACCCAGTACTTC. Translating it yields CASSLERDETQYF. V is TRBV5-4 and J is TRBJ2-5; D is unclear. Germline values: CDR1 SGHNT, CDR2 YYREEE (reference sequence). This CDR3 spans 13 amino acids. V was clipped by 0 bases and J by 5 bases, with 8 bases between them.

This clonotype was seen a few times. This chain uses TRBV15 with TRBJ1-4; TRBD1 matches at 7 bases. This CDR3 has 14 amino acids. Germline CDR1 reads LNHNV; CDR2 reads YYDKDF (reference sequence). The J segment lost 4 bases and the V segment lost 8 bases, leaving 7 bases of the junction unmatched. The CDR3 is CATARTGFNEKLFF. The DNA of the CDR3 is TGTGCCACCGCTCGGACAGGTTTTAATGAAAAACTGTTTTTT. The whole variable domain, filled in from reference TRBV15 and TRBJ1-4, reads DAMVIQNPRYQVTQFGKPVTLSCSQTLNHNVMYWYQQKSSQAPKLLFHYYDKDFNNEADTPDNFQSRRPNTSFCFLDIRSPGLGDTAMYLCATARTGFNEKLFFGSGTQLSVL.

This clonotype was seen many times. The V call is TRBV10-3, the J call TRBJ2-2; the match to TRBD2 covers 7 bases. Germline CDR1 reads ENHRY; CDR2 reads SYGVKD. The CDR3 runs 15 residues. Losses at the gene ends were 10 bases for V and 1 base for J; bases not matched to a gene: 9. CDR3: CATGAGARNTGELFF. In DNA form, the CDR3 reads TGTGCCACCGGCGCGGGAGCCAGGAACACCGGGGAGCTGTTTTTT.

This clonotype came up many times. The chain couples TRBV12-3 or TRBV12-4 to TRBJ2-1; TRBD1 agrees at 7 bases. J lost 5 bases, V lost 2 bases, and 3 bases had no gene match. The CDR3 extends over 14 amino acids. The CDR3 DNA sequence: TGTGCCAGCAGTTTAAGGCAGGGGGACAATGAGCAGTTCTTC. Its translation is CASSLRQGDNEQFF.

This clonotype appeared a few times. The chain carries TRBV30 and TRBJ2-3, with 9 bases matching TRBD2. The ends lost 3 bases at V and 11 bases at J; junction bases unmatched: 9. The CDR3 is 13 residues long. The V gene's germline CDR1 is GTSNPN and CDR2 SVGIG (reference sequence). CDR3 in DNA: TGTGCCTGGAGCTGGGTAGCGGGAGACGGGCAGTATTTT. It encodes CAWSWVAGDGQYF.

This clonotype was seen more than once but under ten times. The chain employs TRBV5-4 and TRBJ2-1; D possibly corresponds to TRBD2 (7 bases). Germline V gene sequence: CDR1 SGHNT, CDR2 YYREEE (reference sequence). V lost 3 bases, J lost 9 bases, and 13 bases lay in between. This CDR3 spans 13 amino acids. The CDR3 DNA is TGTGCCAGCAGCTACCGGGGGGCCCCTGAGCAGTTCTTC. Protein sequence: CASSYRGAPEQFF.

This clonotype was picked up many times. The chain links TRBV20-1 to TRBJ2-7; 9 bases map to TRBD2. Per the germline V gene, CDR1 is DFQATT and CDR2 is SNEGSKA (reference sequence). V was clipped by 1 base and J by 0 bases; unmatched bases: 4. The CDR3 consists of 15 residues. The CDR3 here is CSARVPGLASYEQYF. The CDR3 DNA reads as TGCAGTGCTAGAGTACCGGGACTAGCCTCCTACGAGCAGTACTTC.

This clonotype was recorded many times. The chain combines TRBV20-1 with TRBJ2-5, with a tentative D call TRBD2 (5 bases). The CDR3 is 12 residues long. Trimming removed 5 bases from V and 6 bases from J, with 13 bases in between. The germline V gene has CDR1 DFQATT and CDR2 SNEGSKA (reference sequence). The CDR3 reads CSAQEAKKTQYF. The CDR3 DNA follows: TGCAGTGCTCAGGAGGCTAAAAAGACCCAGTACTTC.

In this sample, this clonotype turned up many times. The chain uses TRBV20-1 and TRBJ2-7, with TRBD1 as a possible D gene (5 bases). The CDR3 runs 14 residues. V gave up 6 bases and J gave up 1 base, with 16 bases separating them. CDR1 is DFQATT, CDR2 SNEGSKA, per germline (reference sequence). In nucleotides, the CDR3 is TGCAGTGCCCCCCAAACGGACAAATCCTACGAGCAGTACTTC. This sequence encodes CSAPQTDKSYEQYF.

This clonotype was observed at least ten times. The V call is TRBV7-9, the J call TRBJ2-7, with D perhaps given as TRBD1 or TRBD2 (5 bases each). The V end was cut by 5 bases, the J end by 2 bases, with 22 bases between. Germline CDR1 and CDR2: SEHNR and FQNEAQ (reference sequence). This CDR3 contains 17 residues. The CDR3 region has the DNA TGTGCCAGCAGCCGAGGGGCAGGGCCGAATACCGCCTACGAGCAGTACTTC. Amino acids: CASSRGAGPNTAYEQYF.

This clonotype has at least ten counts. The gene calls are TRBV10-3 and TRBJ1-5; unclear D gene. The germline CDR1 and CDR2 sequences are ENHRY and SYGVKD. V was pared by 4 bases and J by 5 bases, with 9 bases between. CDR3 size: 13 residues. The chain's CDR3 is CAISAEPHQPQHF. The CDR3 DNA reads TGTGCCATCAGTGCGGAGCCGCATCAGCCCCAGCATTTT.

This clonotype has more than one count but fewer than ten. The chain combines TRBV27 with TRBJ1-6; D call uncertain. This CDR3 comprises 15 residues. Germline values: CDR1 MNHEY, CDR2 SMNVEV (reference sequence). The V gene lost 2 bases and the J gene lost 7 bases, with 12 bases spanning the gap. The CDR3 nucleotides read TGTGCCAGCAGTTTAGTTGGCAGAGGCAATTCACCCCTCCACTTT. Translating it yields CASSLVGRGNSPLHF.